The following is a T cell receptor beta chain sequence with its context. Repertoires were generated with immunoSEQ multiplex PCR, while TCRdb's copy carries only in-frame clones and drops some. The sample lists 400,000 or so clones, 89% occurring once. Patients at the Seattle site were enrolled during active infection and followed longitudinally. The entry originates in a study of blood T cell repertoires in COVID-19. V was trimmed by 8 bases and J by 5 bases, leaving 15 bases between them. CDR3 length equals 13 residues. CDR1 is SGHTA, CDR2 FQGNSA, per germline. The genes are TRBV7-2 and TRBJ1-1; no definite D call. The sequenced sample consisted of peripheral blood. The clonotype originates from a woman between 40 and 50 years old with COVID-19, enrolled during active disease. Here the CDR3 reads CASGRAGGTEAFF. The CDR3 nucleotides read TGTGCCAGCGGACGGGCGGGAGGAACTGAAGCTTTCTTT.